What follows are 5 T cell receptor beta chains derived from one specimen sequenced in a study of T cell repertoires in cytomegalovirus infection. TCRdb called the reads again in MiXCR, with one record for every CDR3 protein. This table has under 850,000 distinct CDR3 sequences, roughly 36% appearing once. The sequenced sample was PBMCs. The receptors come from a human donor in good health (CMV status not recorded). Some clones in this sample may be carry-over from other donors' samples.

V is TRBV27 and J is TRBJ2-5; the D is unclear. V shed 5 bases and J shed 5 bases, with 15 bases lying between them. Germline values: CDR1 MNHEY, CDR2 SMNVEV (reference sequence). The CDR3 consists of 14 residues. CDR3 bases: TGTGCCAGCAGTGAGGTTGGCTCAAGGGAGACCCAGTACTTC. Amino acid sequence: CASSEVGSRETQYF.

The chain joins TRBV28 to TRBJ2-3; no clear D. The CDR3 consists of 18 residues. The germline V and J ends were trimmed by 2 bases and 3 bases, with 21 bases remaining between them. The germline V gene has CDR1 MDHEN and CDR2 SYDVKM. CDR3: CASSLDRLYYPHTDTQYF. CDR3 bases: TGTGCCAGCAGTTTAGATCGGCTCTACTATCCTCATACAGATACGCAGTATTTT.

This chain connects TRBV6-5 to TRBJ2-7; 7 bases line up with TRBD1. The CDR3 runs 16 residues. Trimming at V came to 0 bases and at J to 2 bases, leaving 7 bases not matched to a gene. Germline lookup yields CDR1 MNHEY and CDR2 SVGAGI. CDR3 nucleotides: TGTGCCAGCAGTTACTCGGCCGGACAGGTTCCCTACGAGCAGTACTTC. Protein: CASSYSAGQVPYEQYF.

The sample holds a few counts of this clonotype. The chain's CDR3 is CATSGGTAGQPQHF. DNA of the CDR3: TGTGCCACCAGCGGGGGGACTGCCGGTCAGCCCCAGCATTTT. This rearrangement joins TRBV24-1 to TRBJ1-5, with D perhaps matching TRBD1 (5 bases). Germline loops: CDR1 KGHDR, CDR2 SFDVKD. CDR3 length: 14 residues. The ends were cut back, 7 bases at V and 6 bases at J, with 15 bases in the middle.

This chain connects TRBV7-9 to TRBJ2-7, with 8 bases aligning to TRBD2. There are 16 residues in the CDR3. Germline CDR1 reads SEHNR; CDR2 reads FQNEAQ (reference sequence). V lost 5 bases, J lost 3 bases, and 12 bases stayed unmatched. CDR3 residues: CASSPLVATSDYEQYF. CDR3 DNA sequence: TGTGCCAGCAGCCCATTAGTCGCGACTAGCGACTACGAGCAGTACTTC.